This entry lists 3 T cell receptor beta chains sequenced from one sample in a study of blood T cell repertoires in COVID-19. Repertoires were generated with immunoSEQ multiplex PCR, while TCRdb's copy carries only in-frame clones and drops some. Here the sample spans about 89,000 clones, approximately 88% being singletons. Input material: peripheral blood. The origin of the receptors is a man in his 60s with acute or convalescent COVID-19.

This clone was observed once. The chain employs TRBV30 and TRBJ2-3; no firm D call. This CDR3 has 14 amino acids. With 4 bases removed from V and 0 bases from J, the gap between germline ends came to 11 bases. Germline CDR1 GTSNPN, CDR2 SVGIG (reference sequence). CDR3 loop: CAWTPGYSTDTQYF. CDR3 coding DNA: TGTGCCTGGACTCCAGGCTATAGCACAGATACGCAGTATTTT.

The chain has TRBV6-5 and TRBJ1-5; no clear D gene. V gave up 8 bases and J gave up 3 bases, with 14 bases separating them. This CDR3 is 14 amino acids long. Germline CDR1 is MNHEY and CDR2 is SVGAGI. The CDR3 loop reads CASLPSQINQPQHF. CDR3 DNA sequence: TGTGCCAGCCTCCCCAGTCAGATCAATCAGCCCCAGCATTTT.

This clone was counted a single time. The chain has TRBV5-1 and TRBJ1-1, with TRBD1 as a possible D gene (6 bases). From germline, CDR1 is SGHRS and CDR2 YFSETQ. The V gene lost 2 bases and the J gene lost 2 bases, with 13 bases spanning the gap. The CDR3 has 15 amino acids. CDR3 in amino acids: CASSFETGDNTEAFF. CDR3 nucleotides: TGCGCCAGCAGCTTCGAGACAGGTGACAACACTGAAGCTTTCTTT.